The clone carrying this T cell receptor beta chain was recorded a few times. Its specificity is unknown. This sample stems from a study of early T cells in non-severe SARS-CoV-2 infection. On the study more broadly: Sequencing of unsorted whole blood was done on bulk RNA, leaving chains unpaired.

Germline V CDR1 and CDR2: SGHDN, FVKESK. V lost 4 bases and J lost 2; bases outside the gene matches: 5. This CDR3 is built from 16 residues. Attachment of unique molecular identifiers was made to individual cDNA molecules. TCRdb passed the 5' RACE reads through MiXCR, listing each CDR3 protein once. The data show some 30,000 distinct CDR3 sequences, about 3.8% seen once. Study-wide findings and caveats: Sequences matched to VDJdb favored anti-spike CD8 responses, while private and CD4 specificities were missed.

Sample: whole blood. This receptor was obtained from an adult who was a healthcare worker with PCR-confirmed SARS-CoV-2 infection or an uninfected control (not recorded which). The V call is TRBV14, the J call TRBJ2-3; 11 bases are a match to TRBD1. The CDR3 here is CASSPDRGRVTDTQYF. The CDR3 DNA reads TGTGCCAGCAGCCCGGACAGGGGGCGCGTCACAGATACGCAGTATTTT. Supplemented by reference TRBV14 and TRBJ2-3, the full variable domain reads EAGVTQFPSHSVIEKGQTVTLRCDPISGHDNLYWYRRVMGKEIKFLLHFVKESKQDESGMPNNRFLAERTGGTYSTLKVQPAELEDSGVYFCASSPDRGRVTDTQYFGPGTRLTVL.